This entry is about one TCR beta chain. Its target is unknown. This CDR3 is 16 amino acids long. V gave up 0 bases and J gave up 0 bases, with 9 bases separating them. The V gene's germline CDR1 is MRHNA and CDR2 SNTAGT. The data belong to a study of T cell responses to AZD1222 COVID-19 vaccine. General study points: Donors were chiefly white British, with a greater number of females, and clonal diversity was perhaps underestimated. There were repertoire samples only from the period after the peak T cell response. Once two AZD1222 doses were given, Spike-specific TCR breadth and depth went up.

Some clones are missing from TCRdb's copy, which holds only in-frame ones; the method was immunoSEQ multiplex PCR. Here the sample spans around 100,000 clones, 90% to 95% being singletons. The TCR sequence derives from an adult in good health. The chain employs TRBV6-4 and TRBJ2-1; the D is unclear. Sample: peripheral blood, taken on day 0 of AZD1222 vaccination. CDR3 residues: CASSDSTSLSYNEQFF. CDR3 DNA sequence: TGTGCCAGCAGTGACTCTACTTCCCTCTCCTACAATGAGCAGTTCTTC.